This T cell receptor (beta chain) derives from a study of STAT5B mutations in CD4+ large granular lymphocyte leukemia. The CDR3 has 16 residues. Germline CDR1 and CDR2: SGHNT and YENEEA. Unmatched junction bases numbered 6, after V lost 1 base and J lost 6 bases. Control samples were healthy donors' buffy coats. TCRdb's table, derived via immunoSEQ multiplex PCR, lists solely in-frame clones and lacks some. The sample contains tens of thousands of clones, 70% to 85% of which appear only once. The chain has TRBV11-3 and TRBJ1-1, with 12 bases lining up with TRBD1. The sample taken for sequencing was CD4+ T cells from blood buffy coats. The sequence derives from a human donor in good health. The CDR3 region has the DNA TGTGCCAGCAGCTTAGGGAGGGACAGGGGGCCCCCTGAAGCTTTCTTT. It is translated as CASSLGRDRGPPEAFF.